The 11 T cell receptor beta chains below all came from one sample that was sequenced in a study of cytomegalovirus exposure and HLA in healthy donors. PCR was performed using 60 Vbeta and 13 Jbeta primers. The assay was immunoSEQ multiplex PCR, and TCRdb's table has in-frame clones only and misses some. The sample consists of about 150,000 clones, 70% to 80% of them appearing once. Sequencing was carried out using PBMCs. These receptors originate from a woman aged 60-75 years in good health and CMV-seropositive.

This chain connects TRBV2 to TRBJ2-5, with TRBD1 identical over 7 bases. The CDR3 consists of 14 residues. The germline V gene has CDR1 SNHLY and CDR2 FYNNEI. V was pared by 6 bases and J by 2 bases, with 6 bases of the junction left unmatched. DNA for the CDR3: TGTGCCAGCAGGGGGGACAGTAGTCAAGAGACCCAGTACTTC. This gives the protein CASRGDSSQETQYF. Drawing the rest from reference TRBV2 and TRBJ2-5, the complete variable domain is EPEVTQTPSHQVTQMGQEVILRCVPISNHLYFYWYRQILGQKVEFLVSFYNNEISEKSEIFDDQFSVERPDGSNFTLKIRSTKLEDSAMYFCASRGDSSQETQYFGPGTRLLVL.

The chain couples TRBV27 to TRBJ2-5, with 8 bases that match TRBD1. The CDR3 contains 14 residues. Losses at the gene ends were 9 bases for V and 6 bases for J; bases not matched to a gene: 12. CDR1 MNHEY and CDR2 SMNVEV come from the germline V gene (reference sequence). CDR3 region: CASQSVAGGQTQYF. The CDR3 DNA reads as TGTGCCAGTCAATCCGTGGCAGGGGGCCAGACCCAGTACTTC.

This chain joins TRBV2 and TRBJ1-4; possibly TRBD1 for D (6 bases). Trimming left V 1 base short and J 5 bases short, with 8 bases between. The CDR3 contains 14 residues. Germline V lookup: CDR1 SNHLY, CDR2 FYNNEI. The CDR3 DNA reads TGTGCCAGCAGTGAAGTCAGGGGCAATGAAAAACTGTTTTTT. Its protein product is CASSEVRGNEKLFF. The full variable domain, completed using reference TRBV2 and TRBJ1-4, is EPEVTQTPSHQVTQMGQEVILRCVPISNHLYFYWYRQILGQKVEFLVSFYNNEISEKSEIFDDQFSVERPDGSNFTLKIRSTKLEDSAMYFCASSEVRGNEKLFFGSGTQLSVL.

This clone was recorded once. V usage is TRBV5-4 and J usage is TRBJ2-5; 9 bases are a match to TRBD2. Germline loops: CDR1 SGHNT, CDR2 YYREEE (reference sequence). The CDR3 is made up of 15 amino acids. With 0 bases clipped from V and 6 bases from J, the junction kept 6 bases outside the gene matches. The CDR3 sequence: CASSLGTSVVKTQYF. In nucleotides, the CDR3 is TGTGCCAGCAGCTTGGGGACTAGCGTGGTTAAGACCCAGTACTTC.

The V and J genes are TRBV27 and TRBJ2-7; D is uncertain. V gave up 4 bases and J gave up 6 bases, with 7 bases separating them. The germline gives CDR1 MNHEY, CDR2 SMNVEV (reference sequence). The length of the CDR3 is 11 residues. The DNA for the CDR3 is TGTGCCAGCAGTTATGGGCTCGAGCAGTACTTC. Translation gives CASSYGLEQYF.

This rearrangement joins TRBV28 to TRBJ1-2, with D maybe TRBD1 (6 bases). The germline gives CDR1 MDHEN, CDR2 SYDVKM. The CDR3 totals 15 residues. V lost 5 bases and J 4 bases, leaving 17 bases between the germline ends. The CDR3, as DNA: TGTGCCAGCAGTCCAAGCCGGGGAGGGGGCTATGGCTACACCTTC. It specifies CASSPSRGGGYGYTF.

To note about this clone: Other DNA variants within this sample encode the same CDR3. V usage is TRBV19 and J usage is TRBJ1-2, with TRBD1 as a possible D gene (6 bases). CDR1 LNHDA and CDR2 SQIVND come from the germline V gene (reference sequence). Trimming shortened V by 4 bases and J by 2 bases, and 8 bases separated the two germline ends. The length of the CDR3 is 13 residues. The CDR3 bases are TGTGCCAGTAGTACAACAGGGAACTATGGCTACACCTTC. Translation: CASSTTGNYGYTF.

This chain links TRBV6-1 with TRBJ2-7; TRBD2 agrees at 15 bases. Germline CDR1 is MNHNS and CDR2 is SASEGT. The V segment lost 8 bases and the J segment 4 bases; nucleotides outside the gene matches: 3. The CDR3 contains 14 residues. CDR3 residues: CASEGLAGGYEQYF. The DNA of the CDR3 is TGTGCCAGCGAGGGACTAGCGGGAGGTTACGAGCAGTACTTC.

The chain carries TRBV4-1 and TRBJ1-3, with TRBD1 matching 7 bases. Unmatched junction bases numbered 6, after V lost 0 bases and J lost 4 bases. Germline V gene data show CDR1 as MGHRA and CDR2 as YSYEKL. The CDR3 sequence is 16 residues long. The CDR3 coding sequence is TGCGCCAGCAGCCAAGAACCGGGACAGAGAGGAAACACCATATATTTT. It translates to CASSQEPGQRGNTIYF.

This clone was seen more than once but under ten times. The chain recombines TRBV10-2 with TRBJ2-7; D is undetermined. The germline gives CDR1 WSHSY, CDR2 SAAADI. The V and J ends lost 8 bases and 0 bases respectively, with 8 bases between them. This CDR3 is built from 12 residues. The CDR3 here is CASFGGSYEQYF. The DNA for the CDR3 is TGCGCCAGCTTCGGCGGCTCCTACGAGCAGTACTTC.

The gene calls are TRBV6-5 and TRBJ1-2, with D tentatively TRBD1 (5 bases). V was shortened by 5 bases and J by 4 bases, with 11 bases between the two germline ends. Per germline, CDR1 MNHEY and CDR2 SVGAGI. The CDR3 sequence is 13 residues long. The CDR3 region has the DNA TGTGCCAGCAGTCCCCGGACACGCTATGGCTACACCTTC. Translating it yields CASSPRTRYGYTF.